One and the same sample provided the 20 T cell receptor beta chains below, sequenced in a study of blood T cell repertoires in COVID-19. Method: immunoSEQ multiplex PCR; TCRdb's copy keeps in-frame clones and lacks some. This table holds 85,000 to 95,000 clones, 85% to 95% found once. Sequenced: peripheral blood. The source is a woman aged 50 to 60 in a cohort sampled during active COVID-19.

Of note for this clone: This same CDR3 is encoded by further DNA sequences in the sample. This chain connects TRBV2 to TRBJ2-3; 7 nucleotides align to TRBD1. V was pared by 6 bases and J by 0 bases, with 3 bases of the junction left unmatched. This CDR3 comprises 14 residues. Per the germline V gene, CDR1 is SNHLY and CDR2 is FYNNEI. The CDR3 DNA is TGTGCCAGCAGAGGCAGGGGGAGCACAGATACGCAGTATTTT. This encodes CASRGRGSTDTQYF.

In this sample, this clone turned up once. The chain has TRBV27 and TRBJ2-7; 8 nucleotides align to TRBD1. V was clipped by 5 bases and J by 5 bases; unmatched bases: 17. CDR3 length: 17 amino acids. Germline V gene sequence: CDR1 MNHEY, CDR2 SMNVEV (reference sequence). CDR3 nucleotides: TGTGCCAGCAGTCGCCATTACCGAACCGGACAGGGTAACGAGCAGTACTTC. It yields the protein CASSRHYRTGQGNEQYF.

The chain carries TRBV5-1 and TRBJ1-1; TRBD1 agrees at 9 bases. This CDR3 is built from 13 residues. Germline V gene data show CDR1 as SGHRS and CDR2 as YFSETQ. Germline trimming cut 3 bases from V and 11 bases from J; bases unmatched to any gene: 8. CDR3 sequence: CASSSTGGTAAFF. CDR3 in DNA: TGCGCCAGCAGCTCAACAGGGGGCACGGCTGCTTTCTTT. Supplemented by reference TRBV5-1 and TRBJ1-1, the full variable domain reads KAGVTQTPRYLIKTRGQQVTLSCSPISGHRSVSWYQQTPGQGLQFLFEYFSETQRNKGNFPGRFSGRQFSNSRSEMNVSTLELGDSALYLCASSSTGGTAAFFGQGTRLTVV.

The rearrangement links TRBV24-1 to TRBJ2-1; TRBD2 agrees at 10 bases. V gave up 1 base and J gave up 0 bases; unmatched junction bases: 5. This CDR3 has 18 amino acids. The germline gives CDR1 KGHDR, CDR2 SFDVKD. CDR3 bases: TGTGCCACCAGTGATTTCCCGGCTAGCGGGAGCTCCTACAATGAGCAGTTCTTC. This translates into CATSDFPASGSSYNEQFF.

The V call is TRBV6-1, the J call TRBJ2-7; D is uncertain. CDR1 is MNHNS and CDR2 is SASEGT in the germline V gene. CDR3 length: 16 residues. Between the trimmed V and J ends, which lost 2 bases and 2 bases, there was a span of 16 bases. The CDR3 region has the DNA TGTGCCAGCAGTGAATCAATAACCGGAGAAACCTACGAGCAGTACTTC. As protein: CASSESITGETYEQYF.

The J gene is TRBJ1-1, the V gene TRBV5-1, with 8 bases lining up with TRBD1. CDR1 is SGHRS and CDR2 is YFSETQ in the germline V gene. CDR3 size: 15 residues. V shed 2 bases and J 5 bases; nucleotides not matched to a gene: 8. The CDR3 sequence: CASSLSGTGGTEAFF. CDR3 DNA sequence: TGCGCCAGCAGCTTATCCGGGACAGGCGGGACTGAAGCTTTCTTT.

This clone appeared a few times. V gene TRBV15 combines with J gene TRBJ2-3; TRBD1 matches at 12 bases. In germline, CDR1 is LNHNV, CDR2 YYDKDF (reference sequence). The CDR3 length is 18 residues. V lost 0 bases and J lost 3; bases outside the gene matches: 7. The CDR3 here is CATSREGTGGSPTDTQYF. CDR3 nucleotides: TGTGCCACCAGCAGAGAAGGGACAGGGGGCTCGCCGACAGATACGCAGTATTTT.

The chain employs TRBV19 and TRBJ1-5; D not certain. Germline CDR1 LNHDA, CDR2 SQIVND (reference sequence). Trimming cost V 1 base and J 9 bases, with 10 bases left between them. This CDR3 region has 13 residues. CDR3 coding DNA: TGTGCCAGTAGTATAGCCCAGATCCCGCCCCAGCATTTT. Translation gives CASSIAQIPPQHF.

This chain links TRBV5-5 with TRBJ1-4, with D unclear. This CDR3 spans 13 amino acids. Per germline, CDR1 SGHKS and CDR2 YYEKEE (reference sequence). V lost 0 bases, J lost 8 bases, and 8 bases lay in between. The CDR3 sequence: CASSLGGSEKLFF. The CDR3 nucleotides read TGTGCCAGCAGCTTGGGTGGGAGCGAAAAACTGTTTTTT.

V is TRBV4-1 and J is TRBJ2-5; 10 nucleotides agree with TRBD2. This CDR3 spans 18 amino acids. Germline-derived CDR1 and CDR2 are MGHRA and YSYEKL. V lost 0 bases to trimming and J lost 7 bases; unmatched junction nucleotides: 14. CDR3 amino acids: CASSQEGRTSGIRGTQYF. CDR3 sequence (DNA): TGCGCCAGCAGCCAAGAGGGAAGAACTAGCGGGATCCGGGGGACCCAGTACTTC.

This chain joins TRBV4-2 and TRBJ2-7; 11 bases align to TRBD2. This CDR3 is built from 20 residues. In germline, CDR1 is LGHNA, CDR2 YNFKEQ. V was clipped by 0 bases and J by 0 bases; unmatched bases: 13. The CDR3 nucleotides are TGTGCCAGCAGCCAAGAAGTTTTAGCGGGAGGGTTAACAAGCTCCTACGAGCAGTACTTC. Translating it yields CASSQEVLAGGLTSSYEQYF.

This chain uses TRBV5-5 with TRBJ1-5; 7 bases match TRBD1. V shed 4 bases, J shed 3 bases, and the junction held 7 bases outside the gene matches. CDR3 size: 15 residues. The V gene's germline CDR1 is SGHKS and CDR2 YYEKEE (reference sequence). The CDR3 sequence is CASSPLGQANQPQHF. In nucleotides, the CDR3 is TGTGCCAGCAGCCCCCTCGGACAGGCCAATCAGCCCCAGCATTTT.

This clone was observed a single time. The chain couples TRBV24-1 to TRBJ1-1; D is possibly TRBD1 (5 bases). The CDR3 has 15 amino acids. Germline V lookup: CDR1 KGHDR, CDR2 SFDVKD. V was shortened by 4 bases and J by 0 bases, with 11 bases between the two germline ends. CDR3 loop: CATSDAQVMNTEAFF. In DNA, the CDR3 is TGTGCCACCAGTGACGCACAGGTCATGAACACTGAAGCTTTCTTT.

CDR3 nucleotides: TGTGCCAGCAGCTACTTTGGGACCCAGTACTTC. Protein: CASSYFGTQYF. The chain recombines TRBV7-2 with TRBJ2-5; D is uncertain. The germline V and J ends were trimmed by 4 bases and 7 bases, with 7 bases remaining between them. Germline V gene lookup returns CDR1 SGHTA and CDR2 FQGNSA. There are 11 residues in the CDR3. Complete variable domain (other parts from reference TRBV7-2 and TRBJ2-5): GAGVSQSPSNKVTEKGKDVELRCDPISGHTALYWYRQSLGQGLEFLIYFQGNSAPDKSGLPSDRFSAERTGGSVSTLTIQRTQQEDSAVYLCASSYFGTQYFGPGTRLLVL.

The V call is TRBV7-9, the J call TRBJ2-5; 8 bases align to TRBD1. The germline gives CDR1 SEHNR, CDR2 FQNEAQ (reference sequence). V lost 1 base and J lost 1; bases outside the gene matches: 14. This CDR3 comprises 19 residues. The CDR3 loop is CASSLGRVGTGETQETQYF. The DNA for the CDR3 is TGTGCCAGCAGCTTAGGGCGGGTTGGGACAGGCGAGACCCAAGAGACCCAGTACTTC.

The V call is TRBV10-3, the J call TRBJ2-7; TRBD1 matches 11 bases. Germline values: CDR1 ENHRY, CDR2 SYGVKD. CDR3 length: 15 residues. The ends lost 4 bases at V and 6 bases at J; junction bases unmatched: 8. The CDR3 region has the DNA TGTGCCATCAGTGCCTCCGGACAGGGGGCACCCGAGCAGTACTTC. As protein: CAISASGQGAPEQYF.

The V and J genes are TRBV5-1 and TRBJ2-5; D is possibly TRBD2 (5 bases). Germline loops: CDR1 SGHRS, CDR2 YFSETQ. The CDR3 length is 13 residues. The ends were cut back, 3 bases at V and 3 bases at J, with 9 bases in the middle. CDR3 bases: TGCGCCAGCAGCTACCGGGGAGAAGAGACCCAGTACTTC. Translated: CASSYRGEETQYF.

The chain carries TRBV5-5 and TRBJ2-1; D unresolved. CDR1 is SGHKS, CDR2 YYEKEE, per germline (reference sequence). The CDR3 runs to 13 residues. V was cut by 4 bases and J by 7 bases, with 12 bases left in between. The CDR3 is CASSPLAANEQFF. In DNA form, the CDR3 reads TGTGCCAGCAGCCCGTTAGCTGCTAATGAGCAGTTCTTC.

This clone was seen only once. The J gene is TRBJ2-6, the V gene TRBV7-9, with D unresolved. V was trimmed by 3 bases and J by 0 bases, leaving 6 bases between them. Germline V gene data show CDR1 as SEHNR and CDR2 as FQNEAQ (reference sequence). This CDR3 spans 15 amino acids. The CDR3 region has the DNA TGTGCCAGCAGCTTGTCCTCCTCTGGGGCCAACGTCCTGACTTTC. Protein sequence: CASSLSSSGANVLTF.

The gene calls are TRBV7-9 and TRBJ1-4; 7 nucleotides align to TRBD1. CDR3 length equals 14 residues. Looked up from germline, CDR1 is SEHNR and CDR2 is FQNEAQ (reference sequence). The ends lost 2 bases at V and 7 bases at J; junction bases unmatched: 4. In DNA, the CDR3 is TGTGCCAGCAGCTTACAGGGGGGAGGTGAAAAACTGTTTTTT. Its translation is CASSLQGGGEKLFF. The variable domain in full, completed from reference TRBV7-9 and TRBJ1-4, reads DTGVSQNPRHKITKRGQNVTFRCDPISEHNRLYWYRQTLGQGPEFLTYFQNEAQLEKSRLLSDRFSAERPKGSFSTLEIQRTEQGDSAMYLCASSLQGGGEKLFFGSGTQLSVL.